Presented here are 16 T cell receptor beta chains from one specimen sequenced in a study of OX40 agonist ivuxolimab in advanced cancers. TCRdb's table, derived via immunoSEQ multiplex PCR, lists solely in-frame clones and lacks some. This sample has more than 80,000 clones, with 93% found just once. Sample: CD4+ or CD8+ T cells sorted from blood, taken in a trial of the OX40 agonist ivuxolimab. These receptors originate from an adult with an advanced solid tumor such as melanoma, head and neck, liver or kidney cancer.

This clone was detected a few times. The CDR3 region is CASSRQGKGTEAFF. The CDR3 bases are TGTGCCAGCTCACGGCAGGGCAAGGGGACTGAAGCTTTCTTT. The gene calls are TRBV18 and TRBJ1-1, with D perhaps matching TRBD1 (5 bases). The V and J ends lost 4 bases and 5 bases respectively, with 14 bases between them. Germline V gene sequence: CDR1 KGHSH, CDR2 LQKENI. CDR3 length: 14 residues.

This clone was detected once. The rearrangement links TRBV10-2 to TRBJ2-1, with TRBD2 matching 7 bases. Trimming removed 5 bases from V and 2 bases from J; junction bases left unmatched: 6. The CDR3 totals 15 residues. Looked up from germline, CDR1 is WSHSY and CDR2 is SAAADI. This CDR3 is CASSRAGHTYNEQFF. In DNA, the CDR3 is TGCGCCAGCAGTAGAGCGGGGCACACCTACAATGAGCAGTTCTTC.

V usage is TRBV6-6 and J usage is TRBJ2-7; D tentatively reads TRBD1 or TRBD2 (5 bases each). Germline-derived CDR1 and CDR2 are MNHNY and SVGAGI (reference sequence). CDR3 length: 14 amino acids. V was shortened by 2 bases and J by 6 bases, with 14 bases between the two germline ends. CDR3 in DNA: TGTGCCAGCAGTTACGACAGCCAGCGGTTCGAGCAGTACTTC. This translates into CASSYDSQRFEQYF.

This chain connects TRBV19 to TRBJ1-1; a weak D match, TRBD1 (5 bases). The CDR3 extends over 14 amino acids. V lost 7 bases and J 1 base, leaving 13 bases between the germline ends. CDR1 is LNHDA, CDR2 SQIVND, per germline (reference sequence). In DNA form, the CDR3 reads TGTGCCAGTACTATTCTCGACAGGAACACTGAAGCTTTCTTT. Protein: CASTILDRNTEAFF.

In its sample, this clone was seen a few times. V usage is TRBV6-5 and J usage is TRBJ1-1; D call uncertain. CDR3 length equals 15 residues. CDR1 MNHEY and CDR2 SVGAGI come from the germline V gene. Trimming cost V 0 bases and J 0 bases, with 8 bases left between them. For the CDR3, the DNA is TGTGCCAGCAGTTACTCGCCAAACCTGAACACTGAAGCTTTCTTT. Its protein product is CASSYSPNLNTEAFF.

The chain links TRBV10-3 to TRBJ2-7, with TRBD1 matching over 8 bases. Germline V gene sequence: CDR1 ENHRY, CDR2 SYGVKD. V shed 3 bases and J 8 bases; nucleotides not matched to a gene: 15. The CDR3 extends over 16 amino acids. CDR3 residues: CAISEGTSRGPHQQYV. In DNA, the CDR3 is TGTGCCATCAGTGAAGGGACCTCCAGGGGGCCTCACCAGCAGTACGTC.

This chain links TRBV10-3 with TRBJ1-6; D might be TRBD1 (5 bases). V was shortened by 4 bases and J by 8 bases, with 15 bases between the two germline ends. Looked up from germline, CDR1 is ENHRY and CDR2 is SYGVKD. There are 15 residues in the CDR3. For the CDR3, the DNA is TGTGCCATCAGTGCCCGGGGCGCGGTTGATTCACCCCTCCACTTT. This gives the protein CAISARGAVDSPLHF.

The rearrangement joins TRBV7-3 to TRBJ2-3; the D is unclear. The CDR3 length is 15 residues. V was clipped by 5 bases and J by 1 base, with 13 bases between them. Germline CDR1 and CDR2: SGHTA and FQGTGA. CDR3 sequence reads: CASSPSGGRTDTQYF. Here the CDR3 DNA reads TGTGCCAGCAGCCCCTCGGGCGGCCGCACAGATACGCAGTATTTT. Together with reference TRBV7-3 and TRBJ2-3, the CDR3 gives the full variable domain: GAGVSQTPSNKVTEKGKYVELRCDPISGHTALYWYRQSLGQGPEFLIYFQGTGAADDSGLPNDRFFAVRPEGSVSTLKIQRTERGDSAVYLCASSPSGGRTDTQYFGPGTRLTVL.

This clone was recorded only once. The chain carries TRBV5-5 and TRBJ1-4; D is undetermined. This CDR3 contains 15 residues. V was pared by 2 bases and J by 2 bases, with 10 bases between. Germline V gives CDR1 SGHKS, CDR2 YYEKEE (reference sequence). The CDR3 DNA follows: TGTGCCAGCAGCTTTTGGGTTTCGACTAATGAAAAACTGTTTTTT. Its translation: CASSFWVSTNEKLFF. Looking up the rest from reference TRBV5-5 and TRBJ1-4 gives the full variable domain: DAGVTQSPTHLIKTRGQQVTLRCSPISGHKSVSWYQQVLGQGPQFIFQYYEKEERGRGNFPDRFSARQFPNYSSELNVNALLLGDSALYLCASSFWVSTNEKLFFGSGTQLSVL.

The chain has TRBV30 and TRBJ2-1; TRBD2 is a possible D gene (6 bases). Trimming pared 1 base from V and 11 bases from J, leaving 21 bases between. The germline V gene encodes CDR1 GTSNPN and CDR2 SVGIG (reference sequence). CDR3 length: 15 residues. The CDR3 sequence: CAWSAYSGITLKQFF. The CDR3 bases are TGTGCCTGGAGTGCCTATAGCGGAATAACCCTAAAGCAGTTCTTC. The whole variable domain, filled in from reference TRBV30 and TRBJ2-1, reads SQTIHQWPATLVQPVGSPLSLECTVEGTSNPNLYWYRQAAGRGLQLLFYSVGIGQISSEVPQNLSASRPQDRQFILSSKKLLLSDSGFYLCAWSAYSGITLKQFFGPGTRLTVL.

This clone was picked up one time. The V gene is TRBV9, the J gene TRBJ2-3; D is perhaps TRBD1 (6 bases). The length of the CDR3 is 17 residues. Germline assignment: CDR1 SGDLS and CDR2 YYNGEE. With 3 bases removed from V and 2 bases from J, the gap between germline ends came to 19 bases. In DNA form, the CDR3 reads TGTGCCAGCAGCGCATTTAGACAGGTACAACTCACAGATACGCAGTATTTT. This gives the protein CASSAFRQVQLTDTQYF.

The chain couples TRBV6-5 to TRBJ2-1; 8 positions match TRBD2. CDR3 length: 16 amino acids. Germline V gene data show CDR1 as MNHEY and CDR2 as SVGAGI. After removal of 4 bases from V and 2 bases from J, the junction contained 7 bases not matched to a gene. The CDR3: CASSLTGGGTYNEQFF. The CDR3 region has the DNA TGTGCCAGCAGTTTGACGGGAGGGGGAACCTACAATGAGCAGTTCTTC.

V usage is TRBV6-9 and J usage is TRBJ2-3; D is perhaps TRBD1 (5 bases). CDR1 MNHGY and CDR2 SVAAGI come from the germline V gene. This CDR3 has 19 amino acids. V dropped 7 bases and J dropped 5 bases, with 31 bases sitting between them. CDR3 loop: CASIVTARRLPNTGDTQYF. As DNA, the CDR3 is TGTGCCAGCATCGTAACCGCTCGCCGCCTCCCAAACACAGGAGATACGCAGTATTTT.

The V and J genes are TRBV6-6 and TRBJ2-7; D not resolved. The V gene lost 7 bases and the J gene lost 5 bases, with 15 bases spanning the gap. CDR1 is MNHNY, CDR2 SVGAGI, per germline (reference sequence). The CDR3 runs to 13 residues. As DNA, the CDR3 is TGTGCCAGCATTCAACGGCAAGGAAACGAGCAGTACTTC. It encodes CASIQRQGNEQYF.

CDR3 protein: CASKDSCTNTEAFF. The CDR3 DNA reads TGTGCCAGCAAGGACAGTTGTACTAACACTGAAGCTTTCTTT. The rearrangement joins TRBV6-7 to TRBJ1-1; a weak D match, TRBD1 (6 bases). TRBV6-7 is an ORF, and what it does is uncertain. V gave up 7 bases and J gave up 2 bases, with 14 bases separating them. The length of the CDR3 is 14 residues.

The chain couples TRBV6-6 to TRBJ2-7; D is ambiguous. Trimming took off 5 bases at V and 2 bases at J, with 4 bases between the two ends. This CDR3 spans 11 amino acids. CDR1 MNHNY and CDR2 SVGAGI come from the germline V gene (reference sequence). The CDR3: CASSTTYEQYF. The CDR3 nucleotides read TGTGCCAGCAGTACTACCTACGAGCAGTACTTC.